This TCR beta chain came from a study of blood T cells in healthy people across ages. For the second PCR, which ran for about 7 to 11 cycles, a sample-barcoded 5' primer and a J-beta primer mix were used. TCRdb ran MiXCR on the 5' RACE reads and lists one entry per CDR3 protein. This sample has about 540,000 distinct CDR3 sequences, with 24% found just once. Trimming took 6 bases from V and 2 from J, leaving 13 bases between them. The CDR3 contains 15 residues. Germline V lookup: CDR1 SGHAT, CDR2 FQNNGV. This sample also appeared in a second study, on T cells of mothers and their children.

This TCR came from a boy younger than 18 in good health. V usage is TRBV11-2 and J usage is TRBJ2-2; no firm D call. The sequencing input was blood. The CDR3 region is CASRLPYRNTGELFF. CDR3 coding DNA: TGTGCCAGCAGACTCCCATACCGTAACACCGGGGAGCTGTTTTTT.